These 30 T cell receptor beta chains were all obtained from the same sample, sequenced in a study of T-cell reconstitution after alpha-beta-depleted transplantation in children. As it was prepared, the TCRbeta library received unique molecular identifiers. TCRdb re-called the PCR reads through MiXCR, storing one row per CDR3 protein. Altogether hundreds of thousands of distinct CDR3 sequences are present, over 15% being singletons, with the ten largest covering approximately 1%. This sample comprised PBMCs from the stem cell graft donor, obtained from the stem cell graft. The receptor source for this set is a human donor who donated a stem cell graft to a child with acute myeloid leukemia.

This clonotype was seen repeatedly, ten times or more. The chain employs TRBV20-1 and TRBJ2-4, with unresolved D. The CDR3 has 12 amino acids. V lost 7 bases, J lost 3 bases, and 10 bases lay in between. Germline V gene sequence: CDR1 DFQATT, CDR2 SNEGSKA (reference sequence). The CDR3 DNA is TGCAGTGGGGGTCAGGACAAAAACATTCAGTACTTC. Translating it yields CSGGQDKNIQYF.

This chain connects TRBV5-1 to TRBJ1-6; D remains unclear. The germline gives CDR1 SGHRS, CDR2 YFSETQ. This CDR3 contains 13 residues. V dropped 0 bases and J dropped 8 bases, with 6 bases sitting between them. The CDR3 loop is CASSLARDSPLHF. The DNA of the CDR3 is TGCGCCAGCAGCTTGGCTAGGGATTCACCCCTCCACTTT.

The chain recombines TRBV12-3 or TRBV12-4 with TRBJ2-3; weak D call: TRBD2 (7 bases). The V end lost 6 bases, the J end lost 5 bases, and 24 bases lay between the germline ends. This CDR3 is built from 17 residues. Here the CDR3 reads CASSQGRGGPFRDTQYF. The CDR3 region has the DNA TGTGCCAGCAGCCAAGGAAGGGGGGGGCCGTTCAGAGATACGCAGTATTTT.

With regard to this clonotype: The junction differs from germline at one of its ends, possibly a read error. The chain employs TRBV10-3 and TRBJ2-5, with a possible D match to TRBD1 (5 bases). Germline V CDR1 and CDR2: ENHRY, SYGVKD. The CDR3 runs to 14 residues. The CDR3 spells CAISGDRALESQYF. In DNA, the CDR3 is TGTGCCATCAGTGGAGACAGAGCCCTAGAGTCCCAGTACTTC.

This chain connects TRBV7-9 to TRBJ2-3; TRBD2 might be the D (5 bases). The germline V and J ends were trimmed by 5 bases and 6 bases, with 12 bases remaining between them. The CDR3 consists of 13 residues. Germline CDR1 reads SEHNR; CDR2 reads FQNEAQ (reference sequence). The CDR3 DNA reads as TGTGCCAGCAGCCCCCAAGCGGTTGATACGCAGTATTTT. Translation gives CASSPQAVDTQYF.

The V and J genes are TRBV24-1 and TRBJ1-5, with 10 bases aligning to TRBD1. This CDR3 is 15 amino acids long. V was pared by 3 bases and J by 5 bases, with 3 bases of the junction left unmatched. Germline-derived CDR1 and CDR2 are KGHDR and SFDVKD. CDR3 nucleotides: TGTGCCACCAGTGATCCTGGGACAGGGGATCAGCCCCAGCATTTT. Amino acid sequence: CATSDPGTGDQPQHF.

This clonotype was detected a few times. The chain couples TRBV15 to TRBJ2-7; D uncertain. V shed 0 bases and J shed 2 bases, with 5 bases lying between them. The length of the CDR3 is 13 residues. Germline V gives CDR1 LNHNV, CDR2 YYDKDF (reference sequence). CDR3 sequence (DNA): TGTGCCACCAGCAGAGACCAGGCCTACGAGCAGTACGTC. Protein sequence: CATSRDQAYEQYV.

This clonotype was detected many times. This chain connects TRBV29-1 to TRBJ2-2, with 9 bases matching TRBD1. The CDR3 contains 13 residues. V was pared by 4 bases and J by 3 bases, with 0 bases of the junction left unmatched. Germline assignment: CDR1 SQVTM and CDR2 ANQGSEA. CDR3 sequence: CSVGTGDTGELFF. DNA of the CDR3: TGCAGCGTTGGGACAGGGGACACCGGGGAGCTGTTTTTT.

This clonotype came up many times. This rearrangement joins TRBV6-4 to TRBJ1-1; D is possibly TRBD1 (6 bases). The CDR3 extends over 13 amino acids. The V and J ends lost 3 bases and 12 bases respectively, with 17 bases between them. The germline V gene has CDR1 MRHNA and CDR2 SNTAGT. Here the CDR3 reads CASSETLRTVPFF. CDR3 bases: TGTGCCAGCAGTGAGACCCTCCGGACAGTTCCTTTCTTT.

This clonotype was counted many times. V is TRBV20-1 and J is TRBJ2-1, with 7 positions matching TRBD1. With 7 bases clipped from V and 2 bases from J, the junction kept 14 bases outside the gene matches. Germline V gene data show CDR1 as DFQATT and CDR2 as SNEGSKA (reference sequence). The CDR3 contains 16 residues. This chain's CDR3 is CSVPFSGQITYNEQFF. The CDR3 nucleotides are TGCAGTGTCCCTTTCTCGGGACAGATAACCTACAATGAGCAGTTCTTC.

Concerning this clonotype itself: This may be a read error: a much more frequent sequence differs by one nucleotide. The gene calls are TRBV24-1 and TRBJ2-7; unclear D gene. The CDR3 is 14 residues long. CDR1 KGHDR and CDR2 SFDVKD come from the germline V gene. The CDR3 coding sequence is TGTGCCACCTGTGATAATAGGGAATCCTACGAGCAGTACTTC. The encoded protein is CATCDNRESYEQYF.

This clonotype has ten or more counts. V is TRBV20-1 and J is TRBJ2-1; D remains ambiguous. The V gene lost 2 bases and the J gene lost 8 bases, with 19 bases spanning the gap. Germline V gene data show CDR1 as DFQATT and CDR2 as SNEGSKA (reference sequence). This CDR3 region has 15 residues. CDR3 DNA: TGCAGTGCTAGAACTGAAGCCCCCTCTCGCGATGAGCAGTTCTTC. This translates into CSARTEAPSRDEQFF.

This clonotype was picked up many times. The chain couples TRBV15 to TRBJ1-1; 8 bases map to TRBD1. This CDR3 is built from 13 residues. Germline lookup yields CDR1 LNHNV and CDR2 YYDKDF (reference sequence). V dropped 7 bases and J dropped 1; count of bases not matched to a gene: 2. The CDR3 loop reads CATKDRENTEAFF. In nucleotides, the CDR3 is TGTGCCACCAAGGACAGGGAGAACACTGAAGCTTTCTTT.

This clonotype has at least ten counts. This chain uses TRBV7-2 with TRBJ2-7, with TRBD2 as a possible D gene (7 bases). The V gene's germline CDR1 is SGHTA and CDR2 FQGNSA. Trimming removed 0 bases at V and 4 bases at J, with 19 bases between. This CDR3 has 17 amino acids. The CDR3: CASSLASMGGAMYEQYF. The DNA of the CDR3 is TGTGCCAGCAGCTTAGCGTCGATGGGGGGGGCGATGTACGAGCAGTACTTC. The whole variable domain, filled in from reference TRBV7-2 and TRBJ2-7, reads GAGVSQSPSNKVTEKGKDVELRCDPISGHTALYWYRQSLGQGLEFLIYFQGNSAPDKSGLPSDRFSAERTGGSVSTLTIQRTQQEDSAVYLCASSLASMGGAMYEQYFGPGTRLTVT.

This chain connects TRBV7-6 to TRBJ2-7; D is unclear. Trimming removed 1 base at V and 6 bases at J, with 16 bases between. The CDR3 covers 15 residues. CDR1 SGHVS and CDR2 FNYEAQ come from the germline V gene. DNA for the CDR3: TGTGCCAGCAGCTTAGAGGCCGGGTGGATCTCCGAGCAGTACGTC. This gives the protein CASSLEAGWISEQYV.

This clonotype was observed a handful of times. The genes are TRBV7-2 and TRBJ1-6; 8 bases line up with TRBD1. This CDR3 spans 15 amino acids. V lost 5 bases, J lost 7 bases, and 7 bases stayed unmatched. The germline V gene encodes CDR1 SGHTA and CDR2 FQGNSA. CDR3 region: CASSPQGQANSPLHF. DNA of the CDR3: TGTGCCAGCAGCCCCCAGGGACAGGCGAATTCACCCCTCCACTTT.

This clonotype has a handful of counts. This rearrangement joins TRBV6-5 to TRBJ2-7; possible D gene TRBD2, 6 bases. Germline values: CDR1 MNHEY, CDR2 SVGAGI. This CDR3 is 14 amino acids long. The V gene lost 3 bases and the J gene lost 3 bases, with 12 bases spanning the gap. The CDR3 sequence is CASSYRGGDYEQYF. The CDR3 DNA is TGTGCCAGCAGTTATCGGGGCGGGGACTACGAGCAGTACTTC.

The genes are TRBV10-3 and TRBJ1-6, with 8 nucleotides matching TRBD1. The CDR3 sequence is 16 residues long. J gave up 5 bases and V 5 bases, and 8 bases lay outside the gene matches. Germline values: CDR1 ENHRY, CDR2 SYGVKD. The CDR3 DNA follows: TGTGCCATCAGTAGGACAGGGAGAGAGAATAATTCACCCCTCCACTTT. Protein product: CAISRTGRENNSPLHF.

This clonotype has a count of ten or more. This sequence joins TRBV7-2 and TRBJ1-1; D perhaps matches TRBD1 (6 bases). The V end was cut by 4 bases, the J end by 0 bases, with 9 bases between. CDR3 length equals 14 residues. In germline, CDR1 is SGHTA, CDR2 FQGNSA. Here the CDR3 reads CASSWDTLNTEAFF. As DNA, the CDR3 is TGTGCCAGCAGCTGGGACACCTTGAACACTGAAGCTTTCTTT.

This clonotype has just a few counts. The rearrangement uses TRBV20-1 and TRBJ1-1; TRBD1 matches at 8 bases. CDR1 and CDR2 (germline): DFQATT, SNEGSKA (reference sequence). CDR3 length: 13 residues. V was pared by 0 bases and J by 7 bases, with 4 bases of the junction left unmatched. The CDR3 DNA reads TGCAGTGCTAGAGACAGGGGGCGAGGTGAAGCTTTCTTT. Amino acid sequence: CSARDRGRGEAFF.

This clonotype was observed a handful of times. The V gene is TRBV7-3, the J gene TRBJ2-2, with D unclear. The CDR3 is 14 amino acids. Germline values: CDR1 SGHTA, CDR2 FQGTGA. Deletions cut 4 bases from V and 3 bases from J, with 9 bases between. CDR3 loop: CASSSCRDTGELFF. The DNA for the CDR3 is TGTGCCAGCAGCTCTTGCCGGGACACCGGGGAGCTGTTTTTT.

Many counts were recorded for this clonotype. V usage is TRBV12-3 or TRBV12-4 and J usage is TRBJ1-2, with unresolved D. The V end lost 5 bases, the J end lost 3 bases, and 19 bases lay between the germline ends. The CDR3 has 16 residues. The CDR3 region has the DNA TGTGCCAGCAGTCCGGACGGCTTCCTGAGAGACTATGGCTACACCTTC. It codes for CASSPDGFLRDYGYTF.

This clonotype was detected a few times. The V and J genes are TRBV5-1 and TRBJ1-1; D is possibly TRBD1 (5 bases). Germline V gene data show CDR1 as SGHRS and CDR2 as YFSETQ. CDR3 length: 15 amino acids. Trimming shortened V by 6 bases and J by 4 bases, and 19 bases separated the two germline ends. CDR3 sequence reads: CASTEGPVSLTEAFF. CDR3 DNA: TGCGCCAGCACCGAGGGACCCGTGTCTCTCACTGAAGCTTTCTTT. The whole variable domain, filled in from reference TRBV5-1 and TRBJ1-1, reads KAGVTQTPRYLIKTRGQQVTLSCSPISGHRSVSWYQQTPGQGLQFLFEYFSETQRNKGNFPGRFSGRQFSNSRSEMNVSTLELGDSALYLCASTEGPVSLTEAFFGQGTRLTVV.

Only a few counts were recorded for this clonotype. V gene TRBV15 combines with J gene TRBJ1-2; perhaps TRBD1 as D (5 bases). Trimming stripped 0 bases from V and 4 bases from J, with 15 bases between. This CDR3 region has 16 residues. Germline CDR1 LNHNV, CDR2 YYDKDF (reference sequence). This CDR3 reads CATSRDFGAGVYGYTF. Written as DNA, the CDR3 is TGTGCCACCAGCAGAGATTTCGGGGCAGGAGTCTATGGCTACACCTTC.

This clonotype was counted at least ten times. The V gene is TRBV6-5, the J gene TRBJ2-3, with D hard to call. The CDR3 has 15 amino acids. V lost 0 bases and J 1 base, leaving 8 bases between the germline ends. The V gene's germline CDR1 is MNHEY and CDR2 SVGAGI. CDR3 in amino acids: CASSYSLRGTDTQYF. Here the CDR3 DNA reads TGTGCCAGCAGTTACTCTTTACGGGGCACAGATACGCAGTATTTT.

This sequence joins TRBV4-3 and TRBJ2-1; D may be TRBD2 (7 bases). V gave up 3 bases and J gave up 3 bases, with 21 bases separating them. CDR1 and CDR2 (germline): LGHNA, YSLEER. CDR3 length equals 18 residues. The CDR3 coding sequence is TGCGCCAGCAGCCAGGACGGGATGGCGGGGGCCATCTACAATGAGCAGTTCTTC. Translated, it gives CASSQDGMAGAIYNEQFF.

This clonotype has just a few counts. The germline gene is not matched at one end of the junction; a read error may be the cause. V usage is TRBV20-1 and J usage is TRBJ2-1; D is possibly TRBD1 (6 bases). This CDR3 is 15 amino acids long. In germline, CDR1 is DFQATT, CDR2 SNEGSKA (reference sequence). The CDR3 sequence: CCARDLAGAYDEQFF. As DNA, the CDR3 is TGCTGTGCTAGAGATCTGGCAGGGGCTTACGATGAGCAGTTCTTC.

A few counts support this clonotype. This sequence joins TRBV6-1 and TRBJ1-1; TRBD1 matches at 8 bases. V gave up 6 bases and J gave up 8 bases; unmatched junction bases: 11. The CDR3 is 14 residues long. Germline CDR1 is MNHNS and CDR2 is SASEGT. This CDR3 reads CASRRDRLSAEAFF. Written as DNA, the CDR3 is TGTGCCAGCAGGAGGGACAGGCTGTCGGCGGAAGCTTTCTTT.

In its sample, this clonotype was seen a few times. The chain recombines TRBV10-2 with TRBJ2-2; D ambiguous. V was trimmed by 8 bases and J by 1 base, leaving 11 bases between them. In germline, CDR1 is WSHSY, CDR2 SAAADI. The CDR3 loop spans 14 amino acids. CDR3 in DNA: TGCGCCAGCCGTTGGACGGGGAACACCGGGGAGCTGTTTTTT. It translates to CASRWTGNTGELFF.

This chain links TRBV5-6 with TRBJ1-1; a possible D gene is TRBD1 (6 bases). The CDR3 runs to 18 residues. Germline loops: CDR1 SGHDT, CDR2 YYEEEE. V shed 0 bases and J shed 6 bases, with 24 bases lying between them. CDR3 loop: CASSLAGKQGPRGAEAFF. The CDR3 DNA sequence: TGTGCCAGCAGCTTGGCCGGCAAACAGGGCCCAAGAGGGGCTGAAGCTTTCTTT.